The 17 T cell receptor beta chains below all came from one sample that was sequenced in a study of blood T cell repertoires in COVID-19. Data came from immunoSEQ multiplex PCR; TCRdb stores just in-frame clones and leaves some out. The repertoire consists of 250,000 to 350,000 clones, with 87% occurring once and the leading ten covering about 6.1%. The sequenced material came from PBMCs or T cells enriched from blood (not recorded which). Source of these receptors: a woman aged 40 to 50 who had recovered from COVID-19.

The gene calls are TRBV12-3 or TRBV12-4 and TRBJ1-4; 9 bases agree with TRBD1. Unmatched junction bases numbered 2, after V lost 5 bases and J lost 7 bases. There are 13 residues in the CDR3. CDR3 amino acids: CASSDRGTEKLFF. The DNA of the CDR3 is TGTGCCAGCAGTGACAGGGGGACTGAAAAACTGTTTTTT.

V gene TRBV11-2 combines with J gene TRBJ1-1; no reliable D call. The CDR3 spans 13 residues. Germline CDR1 SGHAT, CDR2 FQNNGV. The V end lost 1 base, the J end lost 11 bases, and 14 bases lay between the germline ends. The CDR3 loop is CASSLAPLGRAFF. Written as DNA, the CDR3 is TGTGCCAGCAGCTTAGCCCCGCTGGGCCGGGCTTTCTTT. The full variable domain, with the rest looked up from reference TRBV11-2 and TRBJ1-1, is EAGVAQSPRYKIIEKRQSVAFWCNPISGHATLYWYQQILGQGPKLLIQFQNNGVVDDSQLPKDRFSAERLKGVDSTLKIQPAKLEDSAVYLCASSLAPLGRAFFGQGTRLTVV.

As regards this clone: This CDR3 is also generated by other DNA sequences in the sample. The rearrangement joins TRBV9 to TRBJ2-1; 9 bases are shared with TRBD2. The CDR3 has 15 amino acids. Germline trimming cut 4 bases from V and 1 base from J; bases unmatched to any gene: 3. Looked up from germline, CDR1 is SGDLS and CDR2 is YYNGEE. CDR3 coding DNA: TGTGCCAGCAGCTCTAGCGGGACGTCCTACAATGAGCAGTTCTTC. Translated, it gives CASSSSGTSYNEQFF.

The chain is built from TRBV21-1 and TRBJ2-2; the table gives TRBD2 as D, unverified against the DNA. TRBV21-1 is flagged as a pseudogene. The CDR3 sequence is 18 residues long. CDR3 sequence: CASSRPARLASYTGELFF. The CDR3 nucleotides read TGTGCCAGCAGCAGGCCAGCTCGACTAGCTAGTTACACCGGGGAGCTGTTTTTT.

For this clone: This CDR3 is also generated by other DNA sequences in the sample. V gene TRBV19 combines with J gene TRBJ1-5; D remains unclear. The CDR3 consists of 13 residues. CDR1 and CDR2 (germline): LNHDA, SQIVND (reference sequence). Trimming removed 3 bases at V and 4 bases at J, with 7 bases between. The CDR3 region is CASSIGGNQPQHF. The CDR3 nucleotides are TGTGCCAGTAGTATCGGAGGGAATCAGCCCCAGCATTTT. The full variable domain, with the rest looked up from reference TRBV19 and TRBJ1-5, is DGGITQSPKYLFRKEGQNVTLSCEQNLNHDAMYWYRQDPGQGLRLIYYSQIVNDFQKGDIAEGYSVSREKKESFPLTVTSAQKNPTAFYLCASSIGGNQPQHFGDGTRLSIL.

The J gene is TRBJ1-6, the V gene TRBV12-3 or TRBV12-4; D is ambiguous. The CDR3 length is 12 residues. V lost 1 base, J lost 10 bases, and 5 bases lay in between. The CDR3 DNA reads TGTGCCAGCAGTTTAGGGCTCTCACCCCTCCACTTT. As protein: CASSLGLSPLHF.

The chain combines TRBV2 with TRBJ2-3; no clear D. Germline-derived CDR1 and CDR2 are SNHLY and FYNNEI. The V and J ends lost 7 bases and 6 bases respectively, with 17 bases between them. The CDR3 has 14 amino acids. The CDR3 spells CASNMAGNVDTQYF. The CDR3 nucleotides read TGTGCCAGCAATATGGCAGGCAACGTTGATACGCAGTATTTT.

The genes are TRBV6-5 and TRBJ2-5, with a weak D call TRBD2 (6 bases). Germline CDR1 MNHEY, CDR2 SVGAGI. Trimming removed 3 bases from V and 5 bases from J, with 16 bases in between. The CDR3 sequence is 15 residues long. CDR3 amino acids: CASSYLRAGWETQYF. For the CDR3, the DNA is TGTGCCAGCAGTTATTTGAGGGCGGGGTGGGAGACCCAGTACTTC.

The chain uses TRBV4-3 and TRBJ2-1, with D unresolved. V lost 6 bases to trimming and J lost 8 bases, with 14 bases between them. Germline assignment: CDR1 LGHNA and CDR2 YSLEER. This CDR3 contains 13 residues. This CDR3 is CASRHVQRDEQFF. The DNA for the CDR3 is TGCGCCAGCAGGCATGTCCAGCGTGATGAGCAGTTCTTC.

The rearrangement joins TRBV19 to TRBJ2-1, with D possibly being TRBD2 (6 bases). Trimming removed 8 bases at V and 8 bases at J, with 16 bases between. This CDR3 region has 13 residues. Germline V gene lookup returns CDR1 LNHDA and CDR2 SQIVND (reference sequence). The CDR3 DNA is TGTGCCAGTTCCCGGGACCGGGAGTATGAGCAGTTCTTC. Translation: CASSRDREYEQFF. The full variable domain, its missing parts supplied by reference TRBV19 and TRBJ2-1, is DGGITQSPKYLFRKEGQNVTLSCEQNLNHDAMYWYRQDPGQGLRLIYYSQIVNDFQKGDIAEGYSVSREKKESFPLTVTSAQKNPTAFYLCASSRDREYEQFFGPGTRLTVL.

The rearrangement uses TRBV3-1 (or the pseudogene TRBV3-2) and TRBJ1-2; unclear D gene. Trimming stripped 1 base from V and 5 bases from J, with 11 bases between. CDR3 length equals 14 residues. Germline assignment: CDR1 LGHDT and CDR2 YNNKEL (reference sequence). In DNA form, the CDR3 reads TGTGCCAGCAGCCAAGGTGAAACAGCTTATGGCTACACCTTC. It specifies CASSQGETAYGYTF.

The chain uses TRBV5-1 and TRBJ2-7, with a possible D match to TRBD1 (6 bases). This CDR3 is built from 15 residues. Germline V gene data show CDR1 as SGHRS and CDR2 as YFSETQ. V was shortened by 0 bases and J by 6 bases, with 16 bases between the two germline ends. CDR3 protein: CASSLVAGEDAEQYF. Here the CDR3 DNA reads TGCGCCAGCAGCTTGGTGGCAGGGGAAGATGCCGAGCAGTACTTC.

The chain couples TRBV23-1 to TRBJ1-1; TRBD1 matches 8 bases. TRBV23-1 is an ORF for which the function is uncertain. The CDR3 consists of 15 residues. The V segment lost 6 bases and the J segment 0 bases; nucleotides outside the gene matches: 6. DNA for the CDR3: TGCGCCAGCAGAGACATGGACAGGGTGAACACTGAAGCTTTCTTT. Its protein is CASRDMDRVNTEAFF.

With regard to this clone: Relative to the germline gene, one junction end is altered; a read error may explain this. Written as DNA, the CDR3 is TGTGCCAGCTCACCGGCGGGGGGCGATTCACCCCTTCACTTT. Its translation is CASSPAGGDSPLHF. The V and J genes are TRBV18 and TRBJ1-6, with D perhaps TRBD1 (6 bases). The CDR3 totals 14 residues. The germline gives CDR1 KGHSH, CDR2 LQKENI.

J is TRBJ2-7 and V is TRBV15; the D is unclear. Germline CDR1 and CDR2: LNHNV and YYDKDF (reference sequence). The length of the CDR3 is 13 residues. Trimming cost V 0 bases and J 2 bases, with 5 bases left between them. The CDR3 is CATSRDRTYEQYF. DNA of the CDR3: TGTGCCACCAGCAGAGACAGGACCTACGAGCAGTACTTC.

A few counts support this clone. The gene calls are TRBV7-2 and TRBJ2-1; TRBD2 matches 7 bases. Germline assignment: CDR1 SGHTA and CDR2 FQGNSA. J was trimmed by 6 bases and V by 3 bases; bases with no gene match: 8. The CDR3 contains 15 residues. This chain's CDR3 is CASSLSGMTPNEQFF. DNA for the CDR3: TGTGCCAGCAGCTTGAGCGGGATGACCCCCAATGAGCAGTTCTTC.

The rearrangement uses TRBV5-4 and TRBJ2-5; a possible D gene is TRBD2 (5 bases). The germline V and J ends were trimmed by 4 bases and 2 bases, with 12 bases remaining between them. This CDR3 spans 14 amino acids. Germline lookup yields CDR1 SGHNT and CDR2 YYREEE (reference sequence). The CDR3 nucleotides are TGTGCCAGCAGCCCCGGGGAGTTGCAAGAGACCCAGTACTTC. This codes for CASSPGELQETQYF.